The present T cell receptor (beta chain) was sequenced within a study of cytomegalovirus exposure and HLA in healthy donors. Overall study: The early release's HLA-typed donors yielded 65 million to 85 million unique TCRs.

Per the germline V gene, CDR1 is SGDLS and CDR2 is YYNGEE. The CDR3 length is 15 residues. Germline trimming cut 4 bases from V and 2 bases from J; bases unmatched to any gene: 6. PCR employed 60 Vbeta and 13 Jbeta primers. Measured with immunoSEQ multiplex PCR; TCRdb has only the in-frame clones, and not every one. Of about 100,000 clones listed, roughly 82% are singletons. The chain carries TRBV9 and TRBJ2-3; TRBD2 matches 8 bases. This sequence was found in a woman aged 18-30 years in good health and CMV-seronegative. Sequencing used PBMCs. The CDR3 sequence: CASSQPGGYTDTQYF. CDR3 nucleotides: TGTGCCAGCAGCCAGCCGGGGGGGTACACAGATACGCAGTATTTT.